This TCR beta chain was sequenced in a study of cytomegalovirus exposure and HLA in healthy donors. Across the study: A previous analysis identified 95 million to 130 million unique TCR beta sequences derived from 180 million or so T cells. Most genotyped donors, 81% of 398, had Caucasian-associated genetic ancestry.

Study-wide points: A reported reduction in N-insertions relative to the approximately 600-donor mean was seen in an Asian-associated ancestry cluster in a later analysis. Most TCR beta V segments were productive about 87% or about 30% of the time in an earlier analysis.

PCR primers comprised 60 Vbeta and 13 Jbeta primers. TCRdb keeps only in-frame clones here, not all; method: immunoSEQ multiplex PCR. The repertoire consists of 130,000 or so clones, with more than 75% occurring once and the leading ten covering about 3.4%. Regarding this clone: Its antigen is undetermined.

V gave up 1 base and J gave up 3 bases, with 11 bases separating them. CDR3 length: 14 residues. Germline CDR1 reads SGHDT; CDR2 reads YYEEEE. The material sequenced was PBMCs. The gene calls are TRBV5-6 and TRBJ2-7; D is perhaps TRBD1 (6 bases). The receptor's source is a man younger than 35 in good health and CMV-seropositive. In DNA form, the CDR3 reads TGTGCCAGCAGCTTGCTGCTACAGGGCTACGAGCAGTACTTC. It is translated as CASSLLLQGYEQYF. Supplemented by reference TRBV5-6 and TRBJ2-7, the full variable domain reads DAGVTQSPTHLIKTRGQQVTLRCSPKSGHDTVSWYQQALGQGPQFIFQYYEEEERQRGNFPDRFSGHQFPNYSSELNVNALLLGDSALYLCASSLLLQGYEQYFGPGTRLTVT.